This T cell receptor (beta chain) originates from a study of cytomegalovirus exposure and HLA in healthy donors. PCR was performed using 60 Vbeta and 13 Jbeta primers. The data were produced by immunoSEQ multiplex PCR, yet TCRdb's version contains in-frame clones alone and is incomplete. The sample lists about 86,000 clones, around 70% occurring once. The source material was PBMCs. This receptor was identified in a man between 60 and 75 years old in good health and CMV-seronegative.

The CDR3 DNA sequence: TGCGCCAGCAGCTCGGGCAGAGCGGGGGCGTACCAAGAGACCCAGTACTTC. Amino acids: CASSSGRAGAYQETQYF. J is TRBJ2-5 and V is TRBV5-1; 8 bases agree with TRBD2. Germline loops: CDR1 SGHRS, CDR2 YFSETQ. CDR3 length: 17 amino acids. Trimming removed 3 bases from V and 0 bases from J; junction bases left unmatched: 10.